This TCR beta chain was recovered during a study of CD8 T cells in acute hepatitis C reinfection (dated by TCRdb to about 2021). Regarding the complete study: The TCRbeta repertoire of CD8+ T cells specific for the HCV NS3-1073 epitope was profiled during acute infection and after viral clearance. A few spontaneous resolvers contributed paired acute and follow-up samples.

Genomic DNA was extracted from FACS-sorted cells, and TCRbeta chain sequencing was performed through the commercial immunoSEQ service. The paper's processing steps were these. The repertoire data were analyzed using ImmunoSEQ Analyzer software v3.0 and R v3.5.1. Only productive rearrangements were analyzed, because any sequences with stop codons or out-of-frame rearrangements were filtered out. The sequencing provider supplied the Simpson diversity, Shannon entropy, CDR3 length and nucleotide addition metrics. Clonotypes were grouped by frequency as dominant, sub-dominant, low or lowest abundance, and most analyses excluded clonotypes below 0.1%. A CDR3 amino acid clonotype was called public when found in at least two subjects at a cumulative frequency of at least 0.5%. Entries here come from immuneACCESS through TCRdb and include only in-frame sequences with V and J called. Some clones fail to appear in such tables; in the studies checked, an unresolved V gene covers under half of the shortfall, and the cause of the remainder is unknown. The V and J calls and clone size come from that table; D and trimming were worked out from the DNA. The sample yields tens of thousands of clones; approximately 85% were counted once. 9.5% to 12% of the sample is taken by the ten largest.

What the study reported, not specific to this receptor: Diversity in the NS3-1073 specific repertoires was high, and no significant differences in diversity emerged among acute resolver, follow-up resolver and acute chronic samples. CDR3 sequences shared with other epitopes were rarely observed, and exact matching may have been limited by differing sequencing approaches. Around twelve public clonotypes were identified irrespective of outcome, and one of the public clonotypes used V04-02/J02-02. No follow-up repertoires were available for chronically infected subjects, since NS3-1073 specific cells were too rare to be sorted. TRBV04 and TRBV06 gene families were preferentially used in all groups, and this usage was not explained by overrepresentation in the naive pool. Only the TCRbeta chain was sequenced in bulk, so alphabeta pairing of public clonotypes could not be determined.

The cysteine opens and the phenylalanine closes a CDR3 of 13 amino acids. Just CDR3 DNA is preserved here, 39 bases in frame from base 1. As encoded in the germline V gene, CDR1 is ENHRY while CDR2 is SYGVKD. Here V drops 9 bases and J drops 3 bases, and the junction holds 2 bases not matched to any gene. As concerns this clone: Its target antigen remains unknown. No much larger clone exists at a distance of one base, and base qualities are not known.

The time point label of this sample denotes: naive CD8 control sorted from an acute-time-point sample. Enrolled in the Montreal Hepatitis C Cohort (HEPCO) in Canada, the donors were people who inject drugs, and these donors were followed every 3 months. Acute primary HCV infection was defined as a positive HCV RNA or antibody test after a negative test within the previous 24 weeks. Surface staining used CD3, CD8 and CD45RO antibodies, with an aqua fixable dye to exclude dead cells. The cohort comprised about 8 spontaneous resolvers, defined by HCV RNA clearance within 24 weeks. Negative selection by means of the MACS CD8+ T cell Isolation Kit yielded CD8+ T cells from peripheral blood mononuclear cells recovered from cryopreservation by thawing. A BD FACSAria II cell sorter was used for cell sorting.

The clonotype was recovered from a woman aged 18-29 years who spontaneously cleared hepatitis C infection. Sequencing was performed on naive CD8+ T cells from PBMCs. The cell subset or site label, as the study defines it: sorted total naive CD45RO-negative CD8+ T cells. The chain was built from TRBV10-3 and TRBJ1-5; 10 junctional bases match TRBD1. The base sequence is TGTGCCATGGGACAGGGGACCAATCAGCCCCAGCATTTT. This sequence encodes CAMGQGTNQPQHF.